This T cell receptor (beta chain) was documented in a study of identifying expanded T cells in peripheral blood. This table comes from immunoSEQ multiplex PCR, and its TCRdb copy is limited to in-frame clones, with some not included. This table has 100,000 to 150,000 clones, more than 80% appearing once. The CDR3 sequence is 15 residues long. Germline trimming cut 4 bases from V and 7 bases from J; bases unmatched to any gene: 12. The V gene's germline CDR1 is SGHDT and CDR2 YYEEEE. The study, taken as a whole, reports: Across healthy donors, higher total template counts meant significantly greater approximately two-week count variance. About 1.2 clones differed between technical replicates, versus roughly 16 and 20 over time.

Of note for this clone: The target antigen is unknown.

V gene TRBV5-6 combines with J gene TRBJ2-5; 8 bases align to TRBD1. Sequenced input: blood. This TCR was recovered from a person aged 18 to 75 in good health. The CDR3 DNA is TGTGCCAGCAGCGCCGGACAGGGTGTGTTCGGGACCCAGTACTTC. Its translation is CASSAGQGVFGTQYF.